Following are 10 T cell receptor beta chains from one sample sequenced in a study of blood T cell repertoires in COVID-19. The data were produced by immunoSEQ multiplex PCR, yet TCRdb's version contains in-frame clones alone and is incomplete. The sample lists tens of thousands of clones, less than 75% occurring once. Material for sequencing was peripheral blood. Receptors originate from a woman in her 70s with acute or convalescent COVID-19.

The V and J genes are TRBV11-1 and TRBJ1-1, with D hard to call. Germline-derived CDR1 and CDR2 are SGHAT and FQDESV (reference sequence). Trimming shortened V by 1 base and J by 3 bases, and 12 bases separated the two germline ends. There are 15 residues in the CDR3. The CDR3 DNA reads as TGTGCCAGCAGCTTAGGGATCTTGCGGGACACTGAAGCTTTCTTT. Its translation is CASSLGILRDTEAFF.

Judged by abundance, this clone is medium-sized (0.01 to 0.1%). The rearrangement uses TRBV5-6 and TRBJ1-1; D is possibly TRBD1 (5 bases). The length of the CDR3 is 14 residues. Per germline, CDR1 SGHDT and CDR2 YYEEEE. Trimming shortened V by 4 bases and J by 1 base, and 11 bases separated the two germline ends. CDR3 sequence (DNA): TGTGCCAGCAGCCGCCGACAGACGAACACTGAAGCTTTCTTT. Translating gives CASSRRQTNTEAFF.

The CDR3 DNA reads TGTGCCAGCTCACCTCCGGAGGGCCCGCGGTCGGGCTACACCTTC. This translates into CASSPPEGPRSGYTF. The V call is TRBV18, the J call TRBJ1-2; D is unclear. V was clipped by 3 bases and J by 8 bases, with 19 bases between them. This CDR3 has 15 residues. Germline V gene data show CDR1 as KGHSH and CDR2 as LQKENI.

This clone was recorded only once. The J gene is TRBJ1-1, the V gene TRBV9, with D uncertain. The CDR3 is 14 residues long. V lost 0 bases and J 5 bases, leaving 11 bases between the germline ends. Germline CDR1 SGDLS, CDR2 YYNGEE. CDR3 nucleotide sequence: TGTGCCAGCAGCGTAGAAAGCACGGGGACTGAAGCTTTCTTT. Translating gives CASSVESTGTEAFF.

The chain combines TRBV15 with TRBJ1-2; TRBD1 matches at 9 bases. The CDR3 totals 14 residues. Germline values: CDR1 LNHNV, CDR2 YYDKDF (reference sequence). Trimming removed 0 bases from V and 6 bases from J; junction bases left unmatched: 2. This CDR3 reads CATSRDRTGDGYTF. The CDR3 DNA is TGTGCCACCAGCAGAGACCGGACAGGGGATGGCTACACCTTC. Together with reference TRBV15 and TRBJ1-2, the CDR3 gives the full variable domain: DAMVIQNPRYQVTQFGKPVTLSCSQTLNHNVMYWYQQKSSQAPKLLFHYYDKDFNNEADTPDNFQSRRPNTSFCFLDIRSPGLGDTAMYLCATSRDRTGDGYTFGSGTRLTVV.

The J gene is TRBJ1-5, the V gene TRBV5-6, with D perhaps TRBD1 (5 bases). The CDR3 extends over 13 amino acids. With 0 bases removed from V and 8 bases from J, the gap between germline ends came to 9 bases. CDR1 is SGHDT, CDR2 YYEEEE, per germline. The CDR3 coding sequence is TGTGCCAGCAGCTTGGGGGGGGGAAAGCCCCAGCATTTT. Translation: CASSLGGGKPQHF.

The V call is TRBV9, the J call TRBJ2-3; D possibly corresponds to TRBD1 (6 bases). Trimming left V 1 base short and J 4 bases short, with 16 bases between. The germline V gene encodes CDR1 SGDLS and CDR2 YYNGEE. The CDR3 loop spans 16 amino acids. The CDR3 sequence: CASSVPRTVGADTQYF. CDR3 nucleotide sequence: TGTGCCAGCAGCGTACCCAGGACAGTGGGGGCAGATACGCAGTATTTT.

J is TRBJ2-5 and V is TRBV9; D is possibly TRBD2 (5 bases). Germline CDR1 and CDR2: SGDLS and YYNGEE. The CDR3 has 12 amino acids. Trimming took 9 bases from V and 4 from J, leaving 13 bases between them. CDR3 amino acids: CAIGDVGETQYF. The CDR3 DNA reads TGTGCCATCGGGGATGTGGGAGAGACCCAGTACTTC.

The V gene is TRBV5-1, the J gene TRBJ1-5; 9 nucleotides match TRBD1. V was clipped by 5 bases and J by 2 bases; unmatched bases: 11. Germline-derived CDR1 and CDR2 are SGHRS and YFSETQ. The CDR3 contains 17 residues. This CDR3 reads CASSPGQGPPGNQPQHF. The DNA for the CDR3 is TGCGCCAGCAGTCCGGGACAGGGCCCCCCGGGCAATCAGCCCCAGCATTTT. The full variable domain, completed using reference TRBV5-1 and TRBJ1-5, is KAGVTQTPRYLIKTRGQQVTLSCSPISGHRSVSWYQQTPGQGLQFLFEYFSETQRNKGNFPGRFSGRQFSNSRSEMNVSTLELGDSALYLCASSPGQGPPGNQPQHFGDGTRLSIL.

CDR3 nucleotides: TGCGCCAGCAGTAGACAGTTGAACACTGAAGCTTTCTTT. Translation: CASSRQLNTEAFF. The chain uses TRBV10-1 and TRBJ1-1; the D gene is possibly TRBD1 (5 bases). The germline V gene encodes CDR1 WNHNN and CDR2 SYGVQD (reference sequence). The CDR3 runs to 13 residues. The ends were cut back, 5 bases at V and 0 bases at J, with 7 bases in the middle.